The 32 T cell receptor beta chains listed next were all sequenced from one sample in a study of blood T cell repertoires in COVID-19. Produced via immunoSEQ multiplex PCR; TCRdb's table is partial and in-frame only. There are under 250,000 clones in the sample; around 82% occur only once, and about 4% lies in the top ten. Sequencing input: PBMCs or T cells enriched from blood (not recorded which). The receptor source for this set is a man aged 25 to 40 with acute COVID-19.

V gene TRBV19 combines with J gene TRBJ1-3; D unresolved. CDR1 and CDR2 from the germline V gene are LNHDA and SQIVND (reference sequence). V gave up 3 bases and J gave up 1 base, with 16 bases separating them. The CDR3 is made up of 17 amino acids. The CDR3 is CASSIGSGGNSGNTIYF. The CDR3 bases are TGTGCCAGTAGTATCGGCTCCGGAGGGAATTCTGGAAACACCATATATTTT.

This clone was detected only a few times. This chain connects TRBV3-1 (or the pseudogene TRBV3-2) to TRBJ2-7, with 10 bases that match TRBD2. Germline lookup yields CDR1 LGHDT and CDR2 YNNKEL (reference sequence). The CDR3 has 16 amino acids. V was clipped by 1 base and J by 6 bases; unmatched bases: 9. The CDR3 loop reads CASSQGASGGPVEQYF. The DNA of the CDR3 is TGTGCCAGCAGCCAAGGGGCTAGCGGGGGTCCCGTCGAGCAGTACTTC.

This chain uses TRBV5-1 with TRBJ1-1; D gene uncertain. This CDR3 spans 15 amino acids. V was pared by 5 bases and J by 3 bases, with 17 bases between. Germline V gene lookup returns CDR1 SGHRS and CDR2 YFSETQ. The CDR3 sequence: CASSIEGSRYTEAFF. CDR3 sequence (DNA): TGCGCCAGCAGTATAGAGGGCAGCCGATACACTGAAGCTTTCTTT.

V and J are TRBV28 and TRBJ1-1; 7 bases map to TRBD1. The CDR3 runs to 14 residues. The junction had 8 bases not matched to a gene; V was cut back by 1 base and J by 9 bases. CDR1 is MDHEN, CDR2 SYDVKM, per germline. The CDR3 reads CASSLLGGQTKAFF. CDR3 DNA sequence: TGTGCCAGCAGTTTATTGGGGGGACAGACAAAAGCTTTCTTT.

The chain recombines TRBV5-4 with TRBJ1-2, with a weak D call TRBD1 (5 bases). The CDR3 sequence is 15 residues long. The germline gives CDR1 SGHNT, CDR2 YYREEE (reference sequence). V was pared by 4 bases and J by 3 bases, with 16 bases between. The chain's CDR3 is CASSVTEEPHYGYTF. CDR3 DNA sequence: TGTGCCAGCAGCGTGACAGAAGAGCCACACTATGGCTACACCTTC.

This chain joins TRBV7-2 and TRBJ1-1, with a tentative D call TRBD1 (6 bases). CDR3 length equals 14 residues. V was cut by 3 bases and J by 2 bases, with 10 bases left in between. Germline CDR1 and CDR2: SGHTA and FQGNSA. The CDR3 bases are TGTGCCAGCAGCTTCTACAGGGATAACACTGAAGCTTTCTTT. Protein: CASSFYRDNTEAFF.

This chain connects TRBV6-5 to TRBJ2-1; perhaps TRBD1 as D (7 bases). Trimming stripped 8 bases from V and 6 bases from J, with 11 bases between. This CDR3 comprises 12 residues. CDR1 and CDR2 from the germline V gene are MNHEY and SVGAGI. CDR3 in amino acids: CASGGGVNEQFF. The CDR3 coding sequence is TGTGCCAGCGGAGGGGGCGTCAATGAGCAGTTCTTC.

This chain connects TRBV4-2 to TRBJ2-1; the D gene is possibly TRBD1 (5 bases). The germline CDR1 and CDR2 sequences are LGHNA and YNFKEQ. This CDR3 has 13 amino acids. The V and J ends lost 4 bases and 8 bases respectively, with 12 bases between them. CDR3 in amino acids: CASSRQLNDEQFF. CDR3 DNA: TGTGCCAGCAGCCGACAGTTGAATGATGAGCAGTTCTTC.

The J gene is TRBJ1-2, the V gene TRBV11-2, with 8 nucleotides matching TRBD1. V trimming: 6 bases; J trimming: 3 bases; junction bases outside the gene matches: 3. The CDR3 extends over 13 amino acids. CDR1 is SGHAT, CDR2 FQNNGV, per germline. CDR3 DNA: TGTGCCAGCAGAGCGACAGGGGACTATGGCTACACCTTC. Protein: CASRATGDYGYTF. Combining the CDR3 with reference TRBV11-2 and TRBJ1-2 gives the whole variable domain EAGVAQSPRYKIIEKRQSVAFWCNPISGHATLYWYQQILGQGPKLLIQFQNNGVVDDSQLPKDRFSAERLKGVDSTLKIQPAKLEDSAVYLCASRATGDYGYTFGSGTRLTVV.

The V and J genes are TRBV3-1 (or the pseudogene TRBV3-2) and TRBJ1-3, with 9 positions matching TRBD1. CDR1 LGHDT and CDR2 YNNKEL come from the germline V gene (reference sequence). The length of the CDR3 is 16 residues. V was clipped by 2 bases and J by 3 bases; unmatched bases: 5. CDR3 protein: CASSQRGTGSGNTIYF. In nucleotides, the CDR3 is TGTGCCAGCAGCCAAAGGGGGACAGGGAGTGGAAACACCATATATTTT.

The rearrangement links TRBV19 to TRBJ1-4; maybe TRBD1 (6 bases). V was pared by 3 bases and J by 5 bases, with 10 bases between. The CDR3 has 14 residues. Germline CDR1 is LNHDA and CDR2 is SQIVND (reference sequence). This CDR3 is CASSMTGINEKLFF. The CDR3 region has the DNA TGTGCCAGTAGTATGACAGGAATCAATGAAAAACTGTTTTTT.

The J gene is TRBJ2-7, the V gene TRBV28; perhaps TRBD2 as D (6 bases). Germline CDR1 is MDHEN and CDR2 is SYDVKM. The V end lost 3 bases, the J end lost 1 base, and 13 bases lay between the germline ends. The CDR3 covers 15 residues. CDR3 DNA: TGTGCCAGCAGTTTTAGCGGCGCCCGGTCCTACGAGCAGTACTTC. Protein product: CASSFSGARSYEQYF.

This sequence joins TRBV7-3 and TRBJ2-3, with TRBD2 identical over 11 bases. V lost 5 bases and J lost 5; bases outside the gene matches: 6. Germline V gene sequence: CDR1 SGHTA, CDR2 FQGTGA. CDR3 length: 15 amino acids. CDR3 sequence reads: CASSLSGGAGDTQYF. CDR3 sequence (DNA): TGTGCCAGCAGCCTTAGCGGGGGGGCCGGAGATACGCAGTATTTT.

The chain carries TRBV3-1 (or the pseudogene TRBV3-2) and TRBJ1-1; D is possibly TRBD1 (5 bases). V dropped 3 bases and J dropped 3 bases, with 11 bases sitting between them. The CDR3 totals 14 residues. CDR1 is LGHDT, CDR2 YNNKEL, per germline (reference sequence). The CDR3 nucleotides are TGTGCCAGCAGCCAGGGGGGGAGGGACACTGAAGCTTTCTTT. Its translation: CASSQGGRDTEAFF.

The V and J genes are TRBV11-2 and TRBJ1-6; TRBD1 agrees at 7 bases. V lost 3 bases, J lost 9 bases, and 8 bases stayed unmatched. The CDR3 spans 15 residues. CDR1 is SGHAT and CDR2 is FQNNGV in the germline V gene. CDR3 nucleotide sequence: TGTGCCAGCAGCTTCACCCGAACAGGGGCTTCACCCCTCCACTTT. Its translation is CASSFTRTGASPLHF.

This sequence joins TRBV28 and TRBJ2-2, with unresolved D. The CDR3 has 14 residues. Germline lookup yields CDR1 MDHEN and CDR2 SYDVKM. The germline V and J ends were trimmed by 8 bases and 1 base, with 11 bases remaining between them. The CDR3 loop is CASYRSRNTGELFF. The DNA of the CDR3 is TGTGCCAGCTACCGCTCGAGGAACACCGGGGAGCTGTTTTTT. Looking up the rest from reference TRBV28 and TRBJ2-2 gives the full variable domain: DVKVTQSSRYLVKRTGEKVFLECVQDMDHENMFWYRQDPGLGLRLIYFSYDVKMKEKGDIPEGYSVSREKKERFSLILESASTNQTSMYLCASYRSRNTGELFFGEGSRLTVL.

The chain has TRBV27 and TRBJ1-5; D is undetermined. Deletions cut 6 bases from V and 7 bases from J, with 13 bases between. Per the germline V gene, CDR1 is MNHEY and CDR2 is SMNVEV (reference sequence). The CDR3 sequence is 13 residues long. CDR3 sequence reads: CASSPSVVQPQHF. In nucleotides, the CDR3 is TGTGCCAGCAGCCCGAGTGTGGTCCAGCCCCAGCATTTT.

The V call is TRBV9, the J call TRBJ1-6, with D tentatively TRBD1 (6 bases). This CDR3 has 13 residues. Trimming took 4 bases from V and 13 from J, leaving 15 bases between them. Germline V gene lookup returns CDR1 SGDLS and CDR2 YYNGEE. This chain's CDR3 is CASSPHPQGPLHF. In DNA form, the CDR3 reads TGTGCCAGCAGCCCCCATCCACAGGGCCCCCTCCACTTT. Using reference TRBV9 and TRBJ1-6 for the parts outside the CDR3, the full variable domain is DSGVTQTPKHLITATGQRVTLRCSPRSGDLSVYWYQQSLDQGLQFLIQYYNGEERAKGNILERFSAQQFPDLHSELNLSSLELGDSALYFCASSPHPQGPLHFGNGTRLTVT.

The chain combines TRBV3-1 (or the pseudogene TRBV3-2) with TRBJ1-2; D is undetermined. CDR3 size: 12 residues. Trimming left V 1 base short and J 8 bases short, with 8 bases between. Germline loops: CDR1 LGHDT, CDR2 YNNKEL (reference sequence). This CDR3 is CASSQGEEGYTF. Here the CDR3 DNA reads TGTGCCAGCAGCCAAGGGGAGGAGGGCTACACCTTC.

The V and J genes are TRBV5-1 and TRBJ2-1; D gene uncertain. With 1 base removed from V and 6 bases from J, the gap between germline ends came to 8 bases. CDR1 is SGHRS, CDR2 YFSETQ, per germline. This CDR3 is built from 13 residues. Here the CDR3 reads CASSLLRRNEQFF. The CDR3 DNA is TGCGCCAGCAGCTTGTTGCGGCGCAATGAGCAGTTCTTC. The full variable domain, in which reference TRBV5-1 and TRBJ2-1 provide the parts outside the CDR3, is KAGVTQTPRYLIKTRGQQVTLSCSPISGHRSVSWYQQTPGQGLQFLFEYFSETQRNKGNFPGRFSGRQFSNSRSEMNVSTLELGDSALYLCASSLLRRNEQFFGPGTRLTVL.

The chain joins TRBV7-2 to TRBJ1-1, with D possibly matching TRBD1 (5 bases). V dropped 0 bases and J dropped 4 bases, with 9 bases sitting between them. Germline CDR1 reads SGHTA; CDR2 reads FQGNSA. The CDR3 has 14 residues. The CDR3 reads CASSLAFGGTEAFF. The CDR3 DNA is TGTGCCAGCAGCTTAGCGTTCGGGGGCACTGAAGCTTTCTTT.

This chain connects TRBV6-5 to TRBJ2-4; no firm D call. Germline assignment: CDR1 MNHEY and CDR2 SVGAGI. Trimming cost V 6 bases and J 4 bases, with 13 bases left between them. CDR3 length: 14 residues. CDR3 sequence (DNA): TGTGCCAGCAGGGTCGGTGGAGCTAAAAACATTCAGTACTTC. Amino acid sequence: CASRVGGAKNIQYF.

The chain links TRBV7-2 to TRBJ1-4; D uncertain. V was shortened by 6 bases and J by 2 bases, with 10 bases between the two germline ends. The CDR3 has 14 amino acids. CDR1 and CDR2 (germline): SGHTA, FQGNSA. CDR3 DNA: TGTGCCAGCAGGAAAGGGAGTACTAATGAAAAACTGTTTTTT. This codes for CASRKGSTNEKLFF.

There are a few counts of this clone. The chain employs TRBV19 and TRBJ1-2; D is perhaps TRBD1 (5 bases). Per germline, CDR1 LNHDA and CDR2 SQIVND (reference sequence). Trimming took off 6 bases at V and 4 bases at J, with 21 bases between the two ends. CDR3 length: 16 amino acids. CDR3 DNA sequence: TGTGCCAGTAGCGAACCCCCCGCCAGGGTGGTCTATGGCTACACCTTC. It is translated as CASSEPPARVVYGYTF.

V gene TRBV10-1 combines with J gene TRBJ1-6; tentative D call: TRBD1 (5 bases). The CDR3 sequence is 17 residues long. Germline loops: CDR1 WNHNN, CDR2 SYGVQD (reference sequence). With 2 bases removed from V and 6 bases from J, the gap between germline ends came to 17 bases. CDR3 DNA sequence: TGCGCCAGCAGTGAGGCCTCTACCGGGACTTCTAATTCACCCCTCCACTTT. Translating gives CASSEASTGTSNSPLHF.

The CDR3 region has the DNA TGTGCCATCAGCACAGGGGAGTCTGAAGCTTTCTTT. It codes for CAISTGESEAFF. V usage is TRBV10-3 and J usage is TRBJ1-1, with TRBD1 identical over 7 bases. The CDR3 length is 12 residues. Germline V gene lookup returns CDR1 ENHRY and CDR2 SYGVKD. V lost 6 bases to trimming and J lost 6 bases; unmatched junction nucleotides: 4.

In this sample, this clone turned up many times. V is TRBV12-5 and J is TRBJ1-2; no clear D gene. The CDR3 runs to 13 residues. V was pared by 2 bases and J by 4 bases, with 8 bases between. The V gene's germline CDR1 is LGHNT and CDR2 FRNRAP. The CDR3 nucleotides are TGTGCTAGTGGTTTGACAGCTTTCTATGGCTACACCTTC. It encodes CASGLTAFYGYTF.

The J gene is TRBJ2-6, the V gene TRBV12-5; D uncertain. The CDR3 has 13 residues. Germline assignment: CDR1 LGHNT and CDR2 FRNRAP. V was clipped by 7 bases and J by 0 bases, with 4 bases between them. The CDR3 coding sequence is TGTGCTAGTGCCCTCTCTGGGGCCAACGTCCTGACTTTC. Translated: CASALSGANVLTF.

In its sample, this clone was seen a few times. CDR3 protein: CASSVQRTGREQFF. The CDR3, as DNA: TGTGCCAGCAGCGTACAGAGGACTGGACGGGAGCAGTTCTTC. This chain joins TRBV27 and TRBJ2-1; D might be TRBD2 (5 bases). This CDR3 is 14 amino acids long. V dropped 6 bases and J dropped 10 bases, with 19 bases sitting between them. Germline V gives CDR1 MNHEY, CDR2 SMNVEV (reference sequence).

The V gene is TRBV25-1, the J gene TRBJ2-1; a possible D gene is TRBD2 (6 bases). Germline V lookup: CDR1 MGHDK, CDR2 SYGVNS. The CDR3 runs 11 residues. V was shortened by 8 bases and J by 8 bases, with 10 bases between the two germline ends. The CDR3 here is CASAWGDEQFF. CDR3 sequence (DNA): TGTGCCAGCGCCTGGGGGGATGAGCAGTTCTTC. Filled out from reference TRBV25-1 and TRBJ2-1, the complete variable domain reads EADIYQTPRYLVIGTGKKITLECSQTMGHDKMYWYQQDPGMELHLIHYSYGVNSTEKGDLSSESTVSRIRTEHFPLTLESARPSHTSQYLCASAWGDEQFFGPGTRLTVL.

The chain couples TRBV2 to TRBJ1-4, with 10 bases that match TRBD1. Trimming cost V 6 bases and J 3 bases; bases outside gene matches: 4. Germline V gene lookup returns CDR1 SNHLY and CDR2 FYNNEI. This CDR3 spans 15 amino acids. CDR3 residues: CASRGGQGANEKLFF. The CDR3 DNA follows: TGTGCCAGCAGGGGTGGACAGGGGGCTAATGAAAAACTGTTTTTT.

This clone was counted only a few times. CDR3 nucleotide sequence: TGTGCCAGCAGTGGTCCGTTCTCGGGACACCGGACGATAACCTACGAGCAGTACTTC. Translation: CASSGPFSGHRTITYEQYF. The chain recombines TRBV6-4 with TRBJ2-7; possibly TRBD1 for D (6 bases). From germline, CDR1 is MRHNA and CDR2 SNTAGT. This CDR3 has 19 amino acids. V was trimmed by 4 bases and J by 2 bases, leaving 27 bases between them.